The 25 T cell receptor beta chains reported below all come from one sample, sequenced in a study of cytomegalovirus exposure and HLA in healthy donors. Assay: immunoSEQ multiplex PCR; the TCRdb copy retains only in-frame clones and omits some. The table lists 130,000 to 150,000 clones, roughly nine tenths of them singletons. Sequences were obtained from PBMCs. Source of these receptors: a man aged 18 to 29 in good health and CMV-seronegative.

The chain carries TRBV7-3 and TRBJ2-1; 12 bases match TRBD2. The trim removed 1 base at V and 15 bases at J, leaving 10 bases unmatched. Germline CDR1 is SGHTA and CDR2 is FQGTGA. The CDR3 runs to 15 residues. The CDR3 spells CASSLNPPSGGALFF. For the CDR3, the DNA is TGTGCCAGCAGCTTAAACCCCCCTAGCGGGGGGGCTCTGTTCTTC.

The chain recombines TRBV5-4 with TRBJ2-1, with 7 bases identical to TRBD1. Germline V gives CDR1 SGHNT, CDR2 YYREEE (reference sequence). J lost 3 bases, V lost 0 bases, and 0 bases had no gene match. This CDR3 spans 14 amino acids. The CDR3, as DNA: TGTGCCAGCAGCTTGGGACAGGGCTACAATGAGCAGTTCTTC. The encoded protein is CASSLGQGYNEQFF.

This chain connects TRBV5-5 to TRBJ1-2, with D possibly matching TRBD1 (5 bases). The CDR3 sequence is 15 residues long. From germline, CDR1 is SGHKS and CDR2 YYEKEE (reference sequence). V was shortened by 2 bases and J by 4 bases, with 15 bases between the two germline ends. The CDR3 protein is CASSFGAMEFYGYTF. In nucleotides, the CDR3 is TGTGCCAGCAGCTTTGGGGCAATGGAGTTCTATGGCTACACCTTC.

The genes are TRBV7-9 and TRBJ2-7; 7 bases are a match to TRBD1. The CDR3 consists of 14 residues. The germline V gene has CDR1 SEHNR and CDR2 FQNEAQ (reference sequence). The V and J ends lost 5 bases and 2 bases, in that order; junction bases with no gene match: 6. The CDR3 DNA sequence: TGTGCCAGCAGCCCGCCGGGACAGACCTACGAGCAGTACTTC. This encodes CASSPPGQTYEQYF.

This rearrangement joins TRBV6-5 to TRBJ1-1; TRBD1 agrees at 8 bases. The CDR3 has 14 residues. Germline-derived CDR1 and CDR2 are MNHEY and SVGAGI. V shed 7 bases, J shed 1 base, and the junction held 5 bases outside the gene matches. The CDR3 sequence: CASKETGENTEAFF. DNA for the CDR3: TGTGCCAGCAAAGAGACAGGGGAGAACACTGAAGCTTTCTTT.

The CDR3 DNA sequence: TGTGCCAGCAATGTGGAGGGGTGGACTGAAGCTTTCTTT. This gives the protein CASNVEGWTEAFF. The chain joins TRBV2 to TRBJ1-1, with D perhaps TRBD1 (5 bases). Trimming took 7 bases from V and 5 from J, leaving 14 bases between them. The CDR3 length is 13 residues. CDR1 and CDR2 from the germline V gene are SNHLY and FYNNEI.

The chain links TRBV28 to TRBJ1-1; weak D call: TRBD1 (5 bases). CDR3 length: 13 amino acids. Trimming pared 5 bases from V and 8 bases from J, leaving 15 bases between. The germline gives CDR1 MDHEN, CDR2 SYDVKM. CDR3 nucleotide sequence: TGTGCCAGCAGTCCCCTTGGGGCGCGGGAAGCTTTCTTT. Translation: CASSPLGAREAFF. Complete variable domain (other parts from reference TRBV28 and TRBJ1-1): DVKVTQSSRYLVKRTGEKVFLECVQDMDHENMFWYRQDPGLGLRLIYFSYDVKMKEKGDIPEGYSVSREKKERFSLILESASTNQTSMYLCASSPLGAREAFFGQGTRLTVV.

The chain is built from TRBV5-6 and TRBJ2-7, with D maybe TRBD2 (7 bases). The CDR3 loop spans 14 amino acids. Germline CDR1 reads SGHDT; CDR2 reads YYEEEE. V was pared by 4 bases and J by 3 bases, with 14 bases between. As DNA, the CDR3 is TGTGCCAGCAGCCCGGGGGGACAAAACTACGAGCAGTACGTC. Protein: CASSPGGQNYEQYV.

The genes are TRBV25-1 and TRBJ1-5; D is undetermined. The CDR3 has 16 amino acids. The V and J ends lost 5 bases and 2 bases respectively, with 16 bases between them. Germline loops: CDR1 MGHDK, CDR2 SYGVNS. The CDR3 coding sequence is TGTGCCAGCAGTAGCCGGGAAAAAAGTGGCAATCAGCCCCAGCATTTT. Residues: CASSSREKSGNQPQHF.

The V gene is TRBV18, the J gene TRBJ2-3; TRBD2 matches at 9 bases. Germline assignment: CDR1 KGHSH and CDR2 LQKENI. The CDR3 length is 16 residues. The J segment lost 1 base and the V segment lost 2 bases, leaving 4 bases of the junction unmatched. CDR3 loop: CASSPSIAGGTDTQYF. The CDR3 DNA reads as TGTGCCAGCTCACCAAGCATAGCGGGGGGCACAGATACGCAGTATTTT.

This clone is a singleton in its sample. This chain uses TRBV5-4 with TRBJ2-1; TRBD2 matches 8 bases. Germline V gene data show CDR1 as SGHNT and CDR2 as YYREEE (reference sequence). CDR3 length: 15 residues. After removal of 0 bases from V and 8 bases from J, the junction contained 7 bases not matched to a gene. CDR3 region: CASSLVQRGQHEQFF. DNA for the CDR3: TGTGCCAGCAGCTTGGTCCAGCGGGGGCAGCATGAGCAGTTCTTC.

J is TRBJ1-2 and V is TRBV29-1; TRBD1 agrees at 8 bases. Per germline, CDR1 SQVTM and CDR2 ANQGSEA. This CDR3 spans 14 amino acids. Unmatched junction bases numbered 10, after V lost 7 bases and J lost 3 bases. DNA of the CDR3: TGCAGCGCTAGTACCGGACAGGGAGACTATGGCTACACCTTC. Protein sequence: CSASTGQGDYGYTF.

The V gene is TRBV6-5, the J gene TRBJ2-7; 7 bases are a match to TRBD1. This CDR3 is 15 amino acids long. From germline, CDR1 is MNHEY and CDR2 SVGAGI. The V and J ends lost 2 bases and 5 bases, in that order; junction bases with no gene match: 9. CDR3 sequence: CASSYAQTGIHEQYF. CDR3 nucleotides: TGTGCCAGCAGTTACGCACAGACAGGGATCCACGAGCAGTACTTC.

This chain connects TRBV2 to TRBJ2-7; TRBD1 might be the D (5 bases). Germline V gene lookup returns CDR1 SNHLY and CDR2 FYNNEI. The CDR3 runs 15 residues. V dropped 1 base and J dropped 2 bases, with 12 bases sitting between them. The CDR3 DNA sequence: TGTGCCAGCAGTGAAGGACAGTTACGTACCTACGAGCAGTACGTC. As protein: CASSEGQLRTYEQYV.

This clone was recorded a few times. The chain has TRBV28 and TRBJ1-4; D possibly corresponds to TRBD1 (6 bases). The germline CDR1 and CDR2 sequences are MDHEN and SYDVKM. The CDR3 consists of 15 residues. Trimming removed 5 bases from V and 5 bases from J, with 15 bases in between. CDR3 sequence (DNA): TGTGCCAGCAGTCCATTGGGGCAGGGGAATGAAAAACTGTTTTTT. Encoded protein: CASSPLGQGNEKLFF.

This clone is a singleton in its sample. The V and J genes are TRBV4-3 and TRBJ2-2; the match to TRBD1 covers 8 bases. V shed 1 base and J 6 bases; nucleotides not matched to a gene: 4. Per the germline V gene, CDR1 is LGHNA and CDR2 is YSLEER. The CDR3 contains 15 residues. Here the CDR3 DNA reads TGCGCCAGCAGCCAAGCGACAGGGGTCGCCGGGGAGCTGTTTTTT. Translating gives CASSQATGVAGELFF.

The chain combines TRBV27 with TRBJ2-5; 14 bases are a match to TRBD2. There are 18 residues in the CDR3. From germline, CDR1 is MNHEY and CDR2 SMNVEV (reference sequence). V dropped 3 bases and J dropped 7; count of bases not matched to a gene: 13. The CDR3 loop is CASSFKTSGLAGGGTQYF. In DNA, the CDR3 is TGTGCCAGCAGTTTCAAAACATCCGGACTAGCGGGGGGCGGGACCCAGTACTTC.

This clone was recorded only once. The gene calls are TRBV7-2 and TRBJ2-1; TRBD1 matches 8 bases. Germline V gene sequence: CDR1 SGHTA, CDR2 FQGNSA. The CDR3 is made up of 14 amino acids. The J segment lost 8 bases and the V segment lost 5 bases, leaving 8 bases of the junction unmatched. The CDR3 sequence: CASSLWTGKDEQFF. CDR3 sequence (DNA): TGTGCCAGCAGCCTCTGGACAGGGAAGGATGAGCAGTTCTTC.

The CDR3 region has the DNA TGTGCCAGCAGCGTAGACGGTCCCTCCTACAATGAGCAGTTCTTC. It specifies CASSVDGPSYNEQFF. The genes are TRBV9 and TRBJ2-1; D gene ambiguous. The CDR3 sequence is 15 residues long. Germline V gives CDR1 SGDLS, CDR2 YYNGEE. V was pared by 0 bases and J by 0 bases, with 7 bases between.

The chain combines TRBV10-3 with TRBJ2-3; unclear D gene. V was pared by 0 bases and J by 6 bases, with 19 bases between. This CDR3 has 17 amino acids. Looked up from germline, CDR1 is ENHRY and CDR2 is SYGVKD. Written as DNA, the CDR3 is TGTGCCATCAGTGAGTCCTTCCTCGCGGAGTTGGTTGATACGCAGTATTTT. This gives the protein CAISESFLAELVDTQYF.

V usage is TRBV10-3 and J usage is TRBJ2-5, with D unclear. Trimming left V 11 bases short and J 2 bases short, with 15 bases between. The CDR3 has 13 residues. Germline CDR1 ENHRY, CDR2 SYGVKD. The CDR3 DNA follows: TGTGCCGTAGCTGTAGTACCGCAAGAGACCCAGTACTTC. Translation gives CAVAVVPQETQYF.

The chain combines TRBV16 with TRBJ2-7; TRBD1 agrees at 7 bases. V was clipped by 0 bases and J by 5 bases; unmatched bases: 4. The CDR3 length is 14 residues. The germline V gene has CDR1 KGHSY and CDR2 FQNENV. DNA of the CDR3: TGTGCCAGCAGCCAATCGAGGGGGCTCGACGAGCAGTACGTC. This gives the protein CASSQSRGLDEQYV.

V and J are TRBV11-2 and TRBJ1-6; TRBD1 agrees at 7 bases. Germline values: CDR1 SGHAT, CDR2 FQNNGV. J was trimmed by 0 bases and V by 6 bases; bases with no gene match: 5. The CDR3 runs to 16 residues. The CDR3 DNA is TGTGCCAGCAGGGAGGGGGCTAGCTCCTATAATTCACCCCTCCACTTT. It is translated as CASREGASSYNSPLHF. Full variable domain (rest looked up from reference TRBV11-2 and TRBJ1-6): EAGVAQSPRYKIIEKRQSVAFWCNPISGHATLYWYQQILGQGPKLLIQFQNNGVVDDSQLPKDRFSAERLKGVDSTLKIQPAKLEDSAVYLCASREGASSYNSPLHFGNGTRLTVT.

Only a few counts were recorded for this clone. The chain employs TRBV30 and TRBJ1-5; D gene unclear. The CDR3 is 12 amino acids. Germline CDR1 and CDR2: GTSNPN and SVGIG (reference sequence). The V and J ends lost 3 bases and 2 bases respectively, with 5 bases between them. The CDR3 loop is CAWRAGNQPQHF. For the CDR3, the DNA is TGTGCCTGGAGGGCCGGCAATCAGCCCCAGCATTTT.

V gene TRBV6-5 combines with J gene TRBJ2-1; 9 bases map to TRBD1. The CDR3 is 15 residues long. V lost 6 bases and J lost 8; bases outside the gene matches: 11. Germline CDR1 and CDR2: MNHEY and SVGAGI. The CDR3, as DNA: TGTGCCAGCAGCCCAGACAGGGGGTCTTTCGATGAGCAGTTCTTC. Translating gives CASSPDRGSFDEQFF.